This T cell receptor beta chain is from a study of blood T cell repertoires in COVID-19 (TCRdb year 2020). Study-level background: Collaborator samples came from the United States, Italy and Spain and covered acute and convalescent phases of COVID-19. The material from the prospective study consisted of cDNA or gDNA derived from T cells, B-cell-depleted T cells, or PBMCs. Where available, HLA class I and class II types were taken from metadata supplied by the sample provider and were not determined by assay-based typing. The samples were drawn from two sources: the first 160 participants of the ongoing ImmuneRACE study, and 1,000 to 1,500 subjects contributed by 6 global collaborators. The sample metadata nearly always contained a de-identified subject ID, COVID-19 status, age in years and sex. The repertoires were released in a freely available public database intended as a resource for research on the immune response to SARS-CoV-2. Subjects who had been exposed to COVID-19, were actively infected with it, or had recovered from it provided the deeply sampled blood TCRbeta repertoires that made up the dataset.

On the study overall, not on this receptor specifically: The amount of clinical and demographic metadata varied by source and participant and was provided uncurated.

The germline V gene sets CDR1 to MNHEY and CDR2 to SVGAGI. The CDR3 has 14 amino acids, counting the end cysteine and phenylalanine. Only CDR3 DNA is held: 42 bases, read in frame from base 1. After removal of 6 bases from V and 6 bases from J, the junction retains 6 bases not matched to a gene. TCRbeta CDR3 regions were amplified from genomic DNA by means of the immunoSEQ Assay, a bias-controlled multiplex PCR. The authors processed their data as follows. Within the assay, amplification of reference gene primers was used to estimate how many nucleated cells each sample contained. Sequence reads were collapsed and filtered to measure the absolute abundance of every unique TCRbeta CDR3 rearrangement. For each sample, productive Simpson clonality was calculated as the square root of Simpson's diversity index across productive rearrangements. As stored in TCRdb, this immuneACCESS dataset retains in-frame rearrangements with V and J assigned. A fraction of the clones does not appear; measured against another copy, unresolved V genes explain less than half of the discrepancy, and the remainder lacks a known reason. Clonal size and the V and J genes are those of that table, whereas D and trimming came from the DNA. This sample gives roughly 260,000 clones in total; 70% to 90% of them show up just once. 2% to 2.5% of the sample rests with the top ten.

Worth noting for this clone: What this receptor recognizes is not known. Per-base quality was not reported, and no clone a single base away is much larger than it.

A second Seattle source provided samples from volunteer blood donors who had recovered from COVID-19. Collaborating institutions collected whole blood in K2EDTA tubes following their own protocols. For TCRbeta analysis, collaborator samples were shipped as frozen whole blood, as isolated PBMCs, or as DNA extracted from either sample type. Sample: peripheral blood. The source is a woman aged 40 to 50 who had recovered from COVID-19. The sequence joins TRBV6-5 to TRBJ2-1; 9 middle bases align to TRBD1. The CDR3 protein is CASSKTGGSNEQFF. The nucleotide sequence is TGTGCCAGCAGCAAGACAGGGGGGAGCAATGAGCAGTTCTTC.